Described below is a single T cell receptor beta chain sequence and its context. PCR involved 60 Vbeta and 13 Jbeta primers. Sequencing was performed with immunoSEQ multiplex PCR; in TCRdb, only in-frame clones are kept and a portion is missing. The sample holds just over 80,000 clones, 78% seen once. The entry originates in a study of cytomegalovirus exposure and HLA in healthy donors. Trimming took off 3 bases at V and 2 bases at J, with 8 bases between the two ends. The CDR3 is made up of 12 amino acids. Germline V gives CDR1 SQVTM, CDR2 ANQGSEA. The receptor was isolated from a man between 18 and 35 years old in good health and CMV-seropositive. Sequenced sample: PBMCs. This sequence joins TRBV29-1 and TRBJ2-7; D not certain. In nucleotides, the CDR3 is TGCAGCGTTGAGGTAGCTACCTACGAGCAGTACTTC. Its protein product is CSVEVATYEQYF.